The 25 T cell receptor beta chains listed next were all sequenced from one sample in a study of neurological immune-mediated disorders. MiXCR was run by TCRdb on the 5' RACE reads, yielding one entry per CDR3 protein. The repertoire has about 24,000 distinct CDR3 sequences, around 15% of them found once; the top ten carry 16%. What was sequenced was PBMCs. The receptors here all came from a woman between 40 and 55 years old with HTLV-1-associated myelopathy (HAM/TSP).

At least ten counts were recorded for this clonotype. The chain combines TRBV29-1 with TRBJ2-3; D ambiguous. Germline CDR1 reads SQVTM; CDR2 reads ANQGSEA. V lost 2 bases and J lost 5, with 11 bases in between. This CDR3 is built from 13 residues. CDR3 protein: CSVERQFRDTQYF. For the CDR3, the DNA is TGCAGCGTTGAACGGCAGTTTCGAGATACGCAGTATTTT.

This clonotype was recorded at least ten times. V is TRBV5-1 and J is TRBJ2-7; D uncertain. Trimming pared 0 bases from V and 0 bases from J, leaving 7 bases between. The CDR3 runs to 14 residues. Germline lookup yields CDR1 SGHRS and CDR2 YFSETQ. CDR3 in DNA: TGCGCCAGCAGCTTGGACGGCAGCTCCTACGAGCAGTACTTC. This codes for CASSLDGSSYEQYF.

This clonotype occurred many times. V usage is TRBV7-3 and J usage is TRBJ2-2; 12 bases are a match to TRBD2. Germline lookup yields CDR1 SGHTA and CDR2 FQGTGA. The CDR3 length is 15 residues. The trim removed 5 bases at V and 6 bases at J, leaving 4 bases unmatched. The CDR3 coding sequence is TGTGCCAGCAGCCCGACTAGCGGGAGATCCGGGGAGCTGTTTTTT. Protein: CASSPTSGRSGELFF. Complete variable domain (other parts from reference TRBV7-3 and TRBJ2-2): GAGVSQTPSNKVTEKGKYVELRCDPISGHTALYWYRQSLGQGPEFLIYFQGTGAADDSGLPNDRFFAVRPEGSVSTLKIQRTERGDSAVYLCASSPTSGRSGELFFGEGSRLTVL.

About this clonotype itself: The CDR3 end shows no conserved phenylalanine or tryptophan, and so a read error is likely. V and J are TRBV10-3 and TRBJ1-2; D perhaps matches TRBD1 (6 bases). The CDR3 consists of 13 residues. Per germline, CDR1 ENHRY and CDR2 SYGVKD. V shed 4 bases and J shed 4 bases, with 10 bases lying between them. CDR3: CAISGSRGYGYTL. For the CDR3, the DNA is TGTGCCATCAGTGGGAGCAGGGGCTATGGCTACACCTTG.

This clonotype was seen many times. J is TRBJ2-5 and V is TRBV5-1, with 9 bases lining up with TRBD1. This CDR3 is built from 15 residues. V gave up 2 bases and J gave up 3 bases; unmatched junction bases: 5. The germline V gene encodes CDR1 SGHRS and CDR2 YFSETQ. CDR3 sequence: CASSLMGQGEETQYF. The CDR3 DNA follows: TGCGCCAGCAGCTTAATGGGACAGGGAGAAGAGACCCAGTACTTC.

CDR3 bases: TGTGCCACCAGTGATGCCGGGACAAGGGGCACAGATACGCAGTATTTT. Translation gives CATSDAGTRGTDTQYF. This rearrangement joins TRBV24-1 to TRBJ2-3; weak D call: TRBD1 (6 bases). V was shortened by 3 bases and J by 1 base, with 13 bases between the two germline ends. The CDR3 sequence is 16 residues long. Germline V CDR1 and CDR2: KGHDR, SFDVKD.

This clonotype has at least ten counts. The chain links TRBV20-1 to TRBJ2-2; D is possibly TRBD1 (7 bases). Germline V lookup: CDR1 DFQATT, CDR2 SNEGSKA (reference sequence). The CDR3 extends over 12 amino acids. Trimming cost V 5 bases and J 7 bases, with 11 bases left between them. CDR3 nucleotide sequence: TGCAGTGCTGTCCAGGGGGGCGGGGAGCTGTTTTTT. Its protein product is CSAVQGGGELFF.

This clonotype was seen many times. The chain links TRBV5-1 to TRBJ2-7; TRBD1 agrees at 9 bases. Unmatched junction bases numbered 2, after V lost 0 bases and J lost 4 bases. The germline CDR1 and CDR2 sequences are SGHRS and YFSETQ. The CDR3 totals 14 residues. The CDR3 nucleotides read TGCGCCAGCAGCTTGGGGACAGGGGAATACGAGCAGTACTTC. Protein sequence: CASSLGTGEYEQYF.

There are many counts of this clonotype. The rearrangement uses TRBV5-1 and TRBJ2-7; either TRBD1 or TRBD2 may fit D (5 bases each). Germline values: CDR1 SGHRS, CDR2 YFSETQ. The ends were cut back, 4 bases at V and 7 bases at J, with 21 bases in the middle. This CDR3 contains 15 residues. CDR3 bases: TGCGCCAGCAGCCAGGATGGGGCGCGGGTTGGGGAGCAGTACTTC. Amino acids: CASSQDGARVGEQYF.

This clonotype was detected ten times or more. The chain has TRBV29-1 and TRBJ2-5; D not resolved. This CDR3 is built from 14 residues. The V gene lost 4 bases and the J gene lost 0 bases, with 12 bases spanning the gap. The germline V gene has CDR1 SQVTM and CDR2 ANQGSEA. For the CDR3, the DNA is TGCAGCGTTGTTGGGCTCTCGTACCAAGAGACCCAGTACTTC. This gives the protein CSVVGLSYQETQYF.

As concerns this clonotype: The junction and the germline gene differ at one end; a read error may be behind it. The chain combines TRBV7-9 with TRBJ1-2; the D gene is possibly TRBD1 (6 bases). Looked up from germline, CDR1 is SEHNR and CDR2 is FQNEAQ (reference sequence). The CDR3 sequence is 12 residues long. The CDR3 DNA follows: TGTGCCAGCAGATTAGGGGGGGACGGCTACACCTTC. Residues: CASRLGGDGYTF.

This clonotype rates as medium-sized. This chain joins TRBV12-3 or TRBV12-4 and TRBJ2-3, with D tentatively TRBD2 (6 bases). The CDR3 is 15 residues long. Between the trimmed V and J ends, which lost 0 bases and 4 bases, there was a span of 11 bases. The CDR3 sequence: CASSLAGGAPDTQYF. CDR3 nucleotides: TGTGCCAGCAGTTTAGCGGGGGGAGCACCAGATACGCAGTATTTT.

The chain recombines TRBV24-1 with TRBJ1-2; D remains unclear. The CDR3 length is 11 residues. CDR1 is KGHDR, CDR2 SFDVKD, per germline. Trimming took 3 bases from V and 10 from J, leaving 8 bases between them. The DNA of the CDR3 is TGTGCCACCAGTGATGGACTAGACTACACCTTC. This gives the protein CATSDGLDYTF.

In this sample, this clonotype turned up many times. The V and J genes are TRBV5-5 and TRBJ1-5; 9 bases fit TRBD1. The CDR3 sequence is 17 residues long. CDR1 is SGHKS and CDR2 is YYEKEE in the germline V gene (reference sequence). J lost 7 bases, V lost 4 bases, and 15 bases had no gene match. CDR3 nucleotide sequence: TGTGCCAGCAGCCTGGGGGGGGGACAGGGCGGCGGACAGCCCCAGCATTTT. The encoded protein is CASSLGGGQGGGQPQHF.

This clonotype was observed many times. The rearrangement joins TRBV5-1 to TRBJ1-2, with D tentatively TRBD1 (6 bases). V was shortened by 0 bases and J by 6 bases, with 9 bases between the two germline ends. CDR1 and CDR2 (germline): SGHRS, YFSETQ. The CDR3 runs to 13 residues. The CDR3 is CASSLDRENGYTF. CDR3 DNA: TGCGCCAGCAGCTTGGACAGGGAAAATGGCTACACCTTC.

This clonotype was seen many times. The genes are TRBV5-5 and TRBJ2-1; no clear D. The V end was cut by 0 bases, the J end by 4 bases, with 5 bases between. There are 13 residues in the CDR3. Germline CDR1 is SGHKS and CDR2 is YYEKEE (reference sequence). The CDR3 DNA is TGTGCCAGCAGCTTGGAACAGTACAATGAGCAGTTCTTC. Translation: CASSLEQYNEQFF.

This clonotype was observed many times. The chain employs TRBV9 and TRBJ1-1; 7 nucleotides align to TRBD1. V was clipped by 4 bases and J by 1 base; unmatched bases: 4. This CDR3 contains 14 residues. Per the germline V gene, CDR1 is SGDLS and CDR2 is YYNGEE. The DNA of the CDR3 is TGTGCCAGCAGCTCCAGGACAGGGAACACTGAAGCTTTCTTT. This codes for CASSSRTGNTEAFF.

Ten or more counts support this clonotype. The genes are TRBV12-3 or TRBV12-4 and TRBJ2-7; TRBD1 matches 8 bases. V was clipped by 5 bases and J by 2 bases; unmatched bases: 11. The CDR3 has 16 amino acids. The CDR3 coding sequence is TGTGCCAGCAGTGCAACCTCCGGGACAGGACCCTACGAGCAGTACTTC. Translated: CASSATSGTGPYEQYF.

This clonotype was seen repeatedly, ten times or more. The chain carries TRBV20-1 and TRBJ2-5; 10 bases align to TRBD1. The CDR3 has 15 residues. Trimming took 7 bases from V and 5 from J; bases not matched to a gene: 13. The germline CDR1 and CDR2 sequences are DFQATT and SNEGSKA (reference sequence). CDR3 in DNA: TGCAGTGTTACGAAACCGGGACAGGGGCAGGAGACCCAGTACTTC. Its translation is CSVTKPGQGQETQYF.

This clonotype was seen ten or more times. The chain carries TRBV20-1 and TRBJ1-6; TRBD1 aligns across 10 bases. This CDR3 contains 17 residues. With V trimmed by 6 bases and J by 0 bases, 8 bases remained unmatched. CDR1 is DFQATT and CDR2 is SNEGSKA in the germline V gene (reference sequence). The CDR3 protein is CSAPPGQGFSYNSPLHF. As DNA, the CDR3 is TGCAGTGCCCCACCGGGACAGGGGTTCTCCTATAATTCACCCCTCCACTTT.

The table lists this clonotype with many counts. The CDR3 is CAISETGQRGELFF. CDR3 nucleotide sequence: TGTGCCATCAGTGAGACCGGACAGCGCGGGGAGCTGTTTTTT. J is TRBJ2-2 and V is TRBV10-3, with a tentative D call TRBD1 (6 bases). Trimming pared 2 bases from V and 7 bases from J, leaving 11 bases between. From germline, CDR1 is ENHRY and CDR2 SYGVKD. The CDR3 runs 14 residues.

This clonotype was recorded at least ten times. The chain uses TRBV5-1 and TRBJ1-5, with D tentatively TRBD1 (6 bases). Trimming removed 4 bases at V and 6 bases at J, with 17 bases between. The length of the CDR3 is 15 residues. CDR1 is SGHRS, CDR2 YFSETQ, per germline. CDR3 coding DNA: TGCGCCAGCAGCCTATATTCGGGGGCCGGTCAGCCCCAGCATTTT. This codes for CASSLYSGAGQPQHF.

This clonotype was counted ten times or more. The chain employs TRBV12-3 or TRBV12-4 and TRBJ2-3; TRBD2 agrees at 8 bases. The CDR3 sequence is 15 residues long. The V gene end was trimmed by 4 bases and the J gene end by 4 bases; junction bases not matched to a gene: 7. CDR3 amino acids: CASSSLTGGADTQYF. Written as DNA, the CDR3 is TGTGCCAGCAGTTCCTTGACGGGGGGGGCAGATACGCAGTATTTT.

Relative to its sample, this clonotype is medium-sized (0.01 to 0.1%). The chain carries TRBV5-1 and TRBJ1-1; 8 bases are shared with TRBD1. The V gene end was trimmed by 7 bases and the J gene end by 0 bases; junction bases not matched to a gene: 11. CDR3 length: 16 residues. Germline CDR1 SGHRS, CDR2 YFSETQ. The CDR3 region is CASRPGQVDMNTEAFF. In DNA form, the CDR3 reads TGCGCCAGCCGGCCGGGACAGGTGGACATGAACACTGAAGCTTTCTTT.

This clonotype was picked up many times. The chain is built from TRBV5-1 and TRBJ2-3, with 9 positions matching TRBD1. Germline CDR1 and CDR2: SGHRS and YFSETQ. There are 14 residues in the CDR3. Trimming cost V 2 bases and J 6 bases; bases outside gene matches: 4. The CDR3 nucleotides read TGCGCCAGCAGCTTCAACAGGGGGCAGGATACGCAGTATTTT. Translated: CASSFNRGQDTQYF.